A single sample is the source of the 24 T cell receptor beta chains below, sequenced in a study of blood T cell repertoires in COVID-19. Repertoires were generated with immunoSEQ multiplex PCR, while TCRdb's copy carries only in-frame clones and drops some. In the table there are about 170,000 clones, more than 85% of which are singletons. The sample was peripheral blood. All receptors derive from a man aged 50 to 59 with acute or convalescent COVID-19.

The chain uses TRBV5-1 and TRBJ1-1; 9 bases agree with TRBD1. CDR3 size: 14 residues. V lost 5 bases, J lost 1 base, and 3 bases stayed unmatched. Germline loops: CDR1 SGHRS, CDR2 YFSETQ. The CDR3 loop reads CASRTGQGNTEAFF. The CDR3 nucleotides are TGCGCCAGCAGAACGGGACAGGGGAACACTGAAGCTTTCTTT.

This chain links TRBV23-1 with TRBJ1-4, with 7 bases that match TRBD1. TRBV23-1 is recorded as an ORF, its role being uncertain. The CDR3 consists of 17 residues. With 2 bases clipped from V and 8 bases from J, the junction kept 14 bases outside the gene matches. In nucleotides, the CDR3 is TGCGCCAGCAGTCAAAGGAGGACAGGTCGGGAGAACGAAAAACTGTTTTTT. Protein product: CASSQRRTGRENEKLFF.

The CDR3 bases are TGTGCCATCAGTACAGGGACTAGCCAAGAGACCCAGTACTTC. Translation: CAISTGTSQETQYF. V is TRBV10-3 and J is TRBJ2-5; 8 bases are a match to TRBD2. The V gene's germline CDR1 is ENHRY and CDR2 SYGVKD. Unmatched junction bases numbered 3, after V lost 5 bases and J lost 1 base. There are 14 residues in the CDR3.

The chain uses TRBV5-8 and TRBJ1-5; TRBD1 matches 7 bases. This CDR3 contains 15 residues. Looked up from germline, CDR1 is SGHTS and CDR2 is YDEGEE. V lost 2 bases, J lost 1 base, and 3 bases stayed unmatched. The CDR3 sequence is CASSFYRGSNQPQHF. The CDR3 DNA is TGTGCCAGCAGCTTTTACAGGGGAAGCAATCAGCCCCAGCATTTT.

J is TRBJ1-5 and V is TRBV19; D is unclear. The V gene's germline CDR1 is LNHDA and CDR2 SQIVND (reference sequence). V was clipped by 9 bases and J by 2 bases, with 11 bases between them. CDR3 length: 13 amino acids. The CDR3 here is CASTPGGNQPQHF. The CDR3 coding sequence is TGTGCCAGCACTCCCGGGGGCAATCAGCCCCAGCATTTT.

The V and J genes are TRBV7-8 and TRBJ2-7; possible D gene TRBD2, 5 bases. Between the trimmed V and J ends, which lost 1 base and 4 bases, there was a span of 8 bases. Germline CDR1 is SGHVS and CDR2 is FQNEAQ. This CDR3 region has 13 residues. CDR3 bases: TGTGCCAGCAGCTTAGAGCGGTTGTACGAGCAGTACTTC. Translation: CASSLERLYEQYF. Using reference TRBV7-8 and TRBJ2-7 for the parts outside the CDR3, the full variable domain is GAGVSQSPRYKVAKRGQDVALRCDPISGHVSLFWYQQALGQGPEFLTYFQNEAQLDKSGLPSDRFFAERPEGSVSTLKIQRTQQEDSAVYLCASSLERLYEQYFGPGTRLTVT.

This chain connects TRBV7-3 to TRBJ2-1, with D maybe TRBD2 (6 bases). Trimming shortened V by 3 bases and J by 3 bases, and 12 bases separated the two germline ends. The CDR3 covers 15 residues. Germline V gene data show CDR1 as SGHTA and CDR2 as FQGTGA. The DNA of the CDR3 is TGTGCCAGCAGCTTTCCTAGCGTTTACTACAATGAGCAGTTCTTC. Its protein is CASSFPSVYYNEQFF.

V gene TRBV19 combines with J gene TRBJ1-6; possible D gene TRBD1, 6 bases. The V end was cut by 3 bases, the J end by 10 bases, with 16 bases between. The CDR3 has 15 amino acids. Germline values: CDR1 LNHDA, CDR2 SQIVND (reference sequence). CDR3 in DNA: TGTGCCAGTAGTATGACGTCAGGGGATGGGTCACCCCTCCACTTT. Amino acid sequence: CASSMTSGDGSPLHF.

This chain connects TRBV28 to TRBJ1-3; weak D call: TRBD1 (5 bases). From germline, CDR1 is MDHEN and CDR2 SYDVKM. The V and J ends lost 7 bases and 0 bases respectively, with 13 bases between them. The CDR3 totals 15 residues. The CDR3 sequence is CASKTTGDSGNTIYF. The CDR3 DNA follows: TGTGCCAGCAAGACCACAGGAGACTCTGGAAACACCATATATTTT.

This clone was found once. The chain has TRBV6-5 and TRBJ2-7; TRBD1 matches 7 bases. The J segment lost 2 bases and the V segment lost 8 bases, leaving 9 bases of the junction unmatched. The V gene's germline CDR1 is MNHEY and CDR2 SVGAGI. CDR3 length: 14 amino acids. CDR3 residues: CASPPVGGTYEQYV. The CDR3, as DNA: TGTGCCAGCCCCCCGGTAGGGGGCACCTACGAGCAGTACGTC.

The V call is TRBV19, the J call TRBJ2-7; tentative D call: TRBD2 (5 bases). The CDR3 runs 15 residues. Trimming took 1 base from V and 3 from J, leaving 13 bases between them. The V gene's germline CDR1 is LNHDA and CDR2 SQIVND (reference sequence). The DNA of the CDR3 is TGTGCCAGTAGTATAGCTGCCAGCGGTTACTACGAGCAGTACTTC. Protein sequence: CASSIAASGYYEQYF.

The chain has TRBV30 and TRBJ1-5; D ambiguous. V was pared by 0 bases and J by 0 bases, with 6 bases between. The CDR3 runs to 14 residues. Germline-derived CDR1 and CDR2 are GTSNPN and SVGIG (reference sequence). The CDR3 reads CAWSVRFSNQPQHF. In DNA, the CDR3 is TGTGCCTGGAGTGTACGGTTTAGCAATCAGCCCCAGCATTTT.

The chain has TRBV16 and TRBJ2-2; TRBD2 agrees at 10 bases. Trimming at V came to 1 base and at J to 9 bases, leaving 17 bases not matched to a gene. Per germline, CDR1 KGHSY and CDR2 FQNENV. The CDR3 sequence is 19 residues long. DNA for the CDR3: TGTGCCAGCAGCCAATTTTCTAGCGGGGGCCATTATACCGTCCGGGAGCTGTTTTTT. Its translation: CASSQFSSGGHYTVRELFF. The full variable domain, in which reference TRBV16 and TRBJ2-2 provide the parts outside the CDR3, is GEEVAQTPKHLVRGEGQKAKLYCAPIKGHSYVFWYQQVLKNEFKFLISFQNENVFDETGMPKERFSAKCLPNSPCSLEIQATKLEDSAVYFCASSQFSSGGHYTVRELFFGEGSRLTVL.

This clone came up once. The chain combines TRBV3-1 (or the pseudogene TRBV3-2) with TRBJ1-6; D gene uncertain. The CDR3 length is 15 residues. Trimming shortened V by 0 bases and J by 9 bases, and 12 bases separated the two germline ends. Looked up from germline, CDR1 is LGHDT and CDR2 is YNNKEL (reference sequence). CDR3: CASSQDPVSGSPLHF. The CDR3 coding sequence is TGTGCCAGCAGCCAAGATCCCGTTTCAGGTTCACCCCTCCACTTT.

This clone has only a few counts. This chain joins TRBV5-1 and TRBJ2-5, with TRBD1 as a possible D gene (6 bases). The CDR3 spans 14 residues. Germline loops: CDR1 SGHRS, CDR2 YFSETQ. V lost 0 bases to trimming and J lost 4 bases, with 10 bases between them. This chain's CDR3 is CASSLDRVGETQYF. For the CDR3, the DNA is TGCGCCAGCAGCTTGGACAGGGTTGGAGAGACCCAGTACTTC.

The chain joins TRBV21-1 to TRBJ1-5; TRBD1 is the table's D call and was not checked against the DNA. TRBV21-1 is shown as a pseudogene. The CDR3 consists of 16 residues. The CDR3 loop reads CASSKDSGQGNQPQHF. CDR3 sequence (DNA): TGTGCCAGCAGCAAAGACTCCGGACAGGGCAATCAGCCCCAGCATTTT.

CDR3 DNA sequence: TGTGCCACCAGCCAGAGCGGGGGGGCCACAGATACGCAGTATTTT. Protein: CATSQSGGATDTQYF. V is TRBV15 and J is TRBJ2-3; 10 nucleotides match TRBD2. With V trimmed by 5 bases and J by 2 bases, 4 bases remained unmatched. CDR1 is LNHNV, CDR2 YYDKDF, per germline (reference sequence). The CDR3 has 15 residues.

The chain couples TRBV5-1 to TRBJ1-1, with D perhaps TRBD1 (5 bases). The germline V and J ends were trimmed by 5 bases and 3 bases, with 14 bases remaining between them. The germline V gene encodes CDR1 SGHRS and CDR2 YFSETQ. The CDR3 is 14 amino acids. CDR3: CASSYTGGDTEAFF. The CDR3 DNA sequence: TGCGCCAGCAGTTACACTGGGGGGGACACTGAAGCTTTCTTT.

This chain links TRBV3-1 (or the pseudogene TRBV3-2) with TRBJ2-1, with 8 bases identical to TRBD2. CDR1 is LGHDT, CDR2 YNNKEL, per germline (reference sequence). The length of the CDR3 is 14 residues. J was trimmed by 4 bases and V by 6 bases; bases with no gene match: 5. The DNA for the CDR3 is TGTGCCAGCAGATATAGCGGGACTTACAATGAGCAGTTCTTC. As protein: CASRYSGTYNEQFF.

This rearrangement joins TRBV11-2 to TRBJ2-3, with 8 bases that match TRBD2. Germline trimming cut 5 bases from V and 4 bases from J; bases unmatched to any gene: 5. Germline V gene data show CDR1 as SGHAT and CDR2 as FQNNGV. This CDR3 region has 14 residues. The CDR3 sequence is CASSPGLASDTQYF. As DNA, the CDR3 is TGTGCCAGCAGCCCCGGACTAGCTTCAGATACGCAGTATTTT.

DNA of the CDR3: TGCGCCAGCAGCTCTACAGGTGTCTATGGCTACACCTTC. This gives the protein CASSSTGVYGYTF. The chain is built from TRBV5-1 and TRBJ1-2; a possible D gene is TRBD1 (5 bases). The CDR3 loop spans 13 amino acids. Trimming cost V 3 bases and J 4 bases, with 10 bases left between them. CDR1 SGHRS and CDR2 YFSETQ come from the germline V gene.

The DNA for the CDR3 is TGTGCCATCAGTGAGACAGGGGGAATGTTTTTT. It specifies CAISETGGMFF. This rearrangement joins TRBV10-3 to TRBJ2-2; 8 bases align to TRBD1. Per germline, CDR1 ENHRY and CDR2 SYGVKD. V lost 2 bases to trimming and J lost 15 bases; unmatched junction nucleotides: 2. The CDR3 runs 11 residues.

The rearrangement joins TRBV5-4 to TRBJ1-1; D is unclear. Germline CDR1 and CDR2: SGHNT and YYREEE (reference sequence). V lost 4 bases and J 3 bases, leaving 7 bases between the germline ends. CDR3 length: 12 amino acids. CDR3 amino acids: CASSGEDTEAFF. The CDR3 DNA reads as TGTGCCAGCAGCGGGGAGGACACTGAAGCTTTCTTT.

The V call is TRBV29-1, the J call TRBJ2-5, with D possibly being TRBD2 (7 bases). Looked up from germline, CDR1 is SQVTM and CDR2 is ANQGSEA. The CDR3 runs to 13 residues. The CDR3 coding sequence is TGCGGCTATGGGCGGGGGCCGGGGGAGACCCAGTACTTC. This sequence encodes CGYGRGPGETQYF.